This paragraph covers one T cell receptor beta chain sequence. Its antigen remains undetermined. Base qualities are not recorded, but no much larger clone differs from it by a single base. The source of the sample is a study of T cell repertoires in cytomegalovirus infection (dated by TCRdb to about 2019). Context from the whole study: Donor HLA type was relevant to the analysis, as public TCR beta signatures indicated carriage of CMV infection together with the matching HLA type. What the work shows at the level of the full study, not this receptor alone: In both this cohort and an independent cohort of some 350 donors, the cumulative frequency of public TCR beta family members distinguished carriers of CMV infection plus the relevant HLA type. The ex vivo response was dominated by HLA-C-restricted CMV-specific TCR beta clonotypes, which also provided the single most frequent clonotype in two of eight donors.

Reading from cysteine to phenylalanine, the CDR3 counts 14 amino acids. Kept here is only the CDR3 DNA, which spans 42 bases and is read in frame from base 1. CDR1 and CDR2, per the germline V gene (reference sequence), are SGHNT and YYREEE. For this chain, trimming is 4 bases at the V end and 4 bases at the J end, and the number of junction bases without a gene match is 5. Sequencing instrument: Illumina HiSeq 1500. TCRdb handled the public reads itself, with Q25 trimming in fastp and clone calling in MiXCR, and kept productive beta chains. CDR3 protein duplicates are merged, each entry listing the most common genes and DNA. The sample table shows approximately 290,000 distinct CDR3 sequences, and about 25% are seen once. The top ten clones comprise 11% to 15% of the sample.

The receptor was derived from a human donor in good health (CMV status not recorded). Some clones in this sample may be carry-over from other donors' samples. The source material was PBMCs. The chain employs TRBV5-4 and TRBJ2-7; 10 bases in between match TRBD2. The DNA sequence is TGTGCCAGCAGCCCCGCTAGCGGGAGTTACGAGCAGTACTTC. This is translated as CASSPASGSYEQYF.